This T cell receptor (beta chain) was sequenced in a study of blood T cell repertoires in COVID-19. Original handling: Cell counts per sample came from amplifying reference gene primers. Profiled with immunoSEQ multiplex PCR; TCRdb holds only in-frame clones, not every one. V and J calls and clone size follow that table, whereas D and trimming were derived from the DNA. The sample shows 200,000 to 300,000 clones, around 80% of them seen only once. This clone turned up a few times. Germline V gene sequence: CDR1 MNHEY, CDR2 SVGAGI. The CDR3 is 14 residues long. Between the trimmed V and J ends, which lost 0 bases and 7 bases, there was a span of 10 bases.

The source of this sequence is a man aged 35-49 years with acute or convalescent COVID-19. V gene TRBV6-5 combines with J gene TRBJ1-5; D perhaps matches TRBD1 (6 bases). What was sequenced was peripheral blood. DNA for the CDR3: TGTGCCAGCAGTTACTCGGGGGGGGCCCAGCCCCAGCATTTT. It codes for CASSYSGGAQPQHF.